The 18 T cell receptor beta chains reported below all come from one sample, sequenced in a study of cytomegalovirus exposure and HLA in healthy donors (dated by TCRdb to 2016 to 2017). Library creation used the immunoSEQ multiplex PCR assay. For the multiplex PCR, a mixture combining 60 forward primers for TCR Vbeta segments and 13 reverse primers for TCR Jbeta segments was used. Not all clones reach the TCRdb copy of this immuneACCESS table, which keeps in-frame sequences only. Checked studies attribute under half of the gap to unresolved V genes and leave the rest unexplained. This sample comprises hundreds of thousands of clones, over 75% of them detected only once. The top ten constitute around 1.9% of the sample. The source material was PBMCs. The origin of the receptors is a male donor in good health and CMV-seronegative.

The gene calls are TRBV29-1 and TRBJ2-7; D ambiguous. Germline V lookup: CDR1 SQVTM, CDR2 ANQGSEA. The V gene lost 4 bases and the J gene lost 6 bases, with 13 bases spanning the gap. The CDR3 totals 12 residues. In DNA, the CDR3 is TGCAGCGTTGTAAAGCGTACTCGCGAGCAGTACTTC. Translated: CSVVKRTREQYF.

In its sample, this clone was seen a few times. This chain links TRBV25-1 with TRBJ1-4, with TRBD1 as a possible D gene (6 bases). The V end lost 5 bases, the J end lost 5 bases, and 9 bases lay between the germline ends. Germline V CDR1 and CDR2: MGHDK, SYGVNS. The CDR3 is 13 amino acids. CDR3 loop: CASSWTENEKLFF. The DNA for the CDR3 is TGTGCCAGCAGTTGGACAGAAAATGAAAAACTGTTTTTT. The full variable domain, in which reference TRBV25-1 and TRBJ1-4 provide the parts outside the CDR3, is EADIYQTPRYLVIGTGKKITLECSQTMGHDKMYWYQQDPGMELHLIHYSYGVNSTEKGDLSSESTVSRIRTEHFPLTLESARPSHTSQYLCASSWTENEKLFFGSGTQLSVL.

The chain joins TRBV28 to TRBJ2-3, with 9 bases fitting TRBD2. V shed 7 bases and J 3 bases; nucleotides not matched to a gene: 14. Germline V gene sequence: CDR1 MDHEN, CDR2 SYDVKM. The CDR3 consists of 17 residues. DNA for the CDR3: TGTGCCAGCAAACTAGGGGGGGCTAGCGGGGTGACAGATACGCAGTATTTT. Its protein is CASKLGGASGVTDTQYF.

The V and J genes are TRBV5-1 and TRBJ1-1; 7 nucleotides agree with TRBD1. Germline CDR1 and CDR2: SGHRS and YFSETQ. The CDR3 covers 15 residues. Trimming removed 4 bases from V and 0 bases from J; junction bases left unmatched: 6. DNA of the CDR3: TGCGCCAGCAGCCTCCGGACAGGATTGAACACTGAAGCTTTCTTT. It encodes CASSLRTGLNTEAFF.

This clone was seen a handful of times. This CDR3 is CASSMQTGGGETQYF. The CDR3 coding sequence is TGTGCCAGCAGTATGCAGACAGGGGGAGGAGAGACCCAGTACTTC. The genes are TRBV6-1 and TRBJ2-5; 9 bases are a match to TRBD1. Looked up from germline, CDR1 is MNHNS and CDR2 is SASEGT. V shed 5 bases, J shed 4 bases, and the junction held 8 bases outside the gene matches. The CDR3 spans 15 residues.

The rearrangement links TRBV9 to TRBJ2-7, with D perhaps TRBD1 (5 bases). This CDR3 is 13 amino acids long. Germline values: CDR1 SGDLS, CDR2 YYNGEE. The V gene lost 7 bases and the J gene lost 2 bases, with 13 bases spanning the gap. The CDR3, as DNA: TGTGCCAGCTCAGCACAGGCCGCCTACGAGCAGTACTTC. Encoded protein: CASSAQAAYEQYF.

This clone came up once. The chain carries TRBV5-1 and TRBJ2-1, with 11 bases identical to TRBD2. The CDR3 extends over 15 amino acids. J was trimmed by 7 bases and V by 4 bases; bases with no gene match: 7. Germline V gene data show CDR1 as SGHRS and CDR2 as YFSETQ. The CDR3 region is CASSPTSGRNNEQFF. CDR3 nucleotide sequence: TGCGCCAGCAGCCCAACTAGCGGGAGAAATAATGAGCAGTTCTTC.

This clone was counted a single time. CDR3 nucleotide sequence: TGTGCCAGCAGGAAATACAGGTGGGGTTTCAATGAGCAGTTCTTC. Protein product: CASRKYRWGFNEQFF. The J gene is TRBJ2-1, the V gene TRBV6-5; D possibly corresponds to TRBD1 (5 bases). The CDR3 consists of 15 residues. V was shortened by 6 bases and J by 6 bases, with 18 bases between the two germline ends. Looked up from germline, CDR1 is MNHEY and CDR2 is SVGAGI.

CDR3 in DNA: TGTGCCAGCAGGAATCGGCTAGCGGGGCTGGGGGATACGCAGTATTTT. Amino acid sequence: CASRNRLAGLGDTQYF. The chain has TRBV2 and TRBJ2-3; 9 nucleotides agree with TRBD2. Germline CDR1 is SNHLY and CDR2 is FYNNEI. The CDR3 has 16 residues. V trimming: 6 bases; J trimming: 6 bases; junction bases outside the gene matches: 13.

This chain's CDR3 is CASRGGREGNYGYTF. Here the CDR3 DNA reads TGTGCCAGCCGGGGGGGGAGGGAGGGTAACTATGGCTACACCTTC. The genes are TRBV2 and TRBJ1-2; D possibly corresponds to TRBD1 (5 bases). The CDR3 has 15 residues. The germline V and J ends were trimmed by 8 bases and 1 base, with 17 bases remaining between them. Germline CDR1 SNHLY, CDR2 FYNNEI.

V and J are TRBV9 and TRBJ1-4, with D perhaps TRBD1 (6 bases). Germline V lookup: CDR1 SGDLS, CDR2 YYNGEE. The V and J ends lost 3 bases and 7 bases respectively, with 16 bases between them. There are 15 residues in the CDR3. In DNA, the CDR3 is TGTGCCAGCAGCGCAAAACAGGGTTCCCCTGAAAAACTGTTTTTT. This codes for CASSAKQGSPEKLFF.

The CDR3 reads CASSRRQGAWEQYF. For the CDR3, the DNA is TGTGCCAGCAGTCGACGACAGGGGGCGTGGGAGCAGTACTTC. This sequence joins TRBV27 and TRBJ2-7, with 10 bases fitting TRBD1. Germline CDR1 is MNHEY and CDR2 is SMNVEV (reference sequence). The CDR3 is 14 amino acids. J gave up 7 bases and V 5 bases, and 8 bases lay outside the gene matches.

This clone has a single count. The V gene is TRBV28, the J gene TRBJ1-4, with TRBD1 identical over 7 bases. CDR3 length: 16 residues. The V segment lost 6 bases and the J segment 7 bases; nucleotides outside the gene matches: 14. Per germline, CDR1 MDHEN and CDR2 SYDVKM. Here the CDR3 DNA reads TGTGCCAGCAGCCCTCTACAGGGGCGGGGGGGTGAAAAACTGTTTTTT. Protein product: CASSPLQGRGGEKLFF.

The chain carries TRBV6-5 and TRBJ2-7; TRBD1 agrees at 9 bases. V was pared by 4 bases and J by 6 bases, with 4 bases of the junction left unmatched. This CDR3 has 13 amino acids. Looked up from germline, CDR1 is MNHEY and CDR2 is SVGAGI. The CDR3 nucleotides are TGTGCCAGCAGTTTAACAGGGGGCTCCGAGCAGTACTTC. This sequence encodes CASSLTGGSEQYF.

The chain has TRBV9 and TRBJ1-4; a weak D match, TRBD1 (5 bases). The germline V gene encodes CDR1 SGDLS and CDR2 YYNGEE. The CDR3 loop spans 17 amino acids. V gave up 0 bases and J gave up 7 bases, with 19 bases separating them. CDR3 region: CASSVGGRGKASEKLFF. In DNA, the CDR3 is TGTGCCAGCAGCGTAGGGGGCCGCGGGAAGGCTAGTGAAAAACTGTTTTTT.

The CDR3 loop reads CASSVNRTGGQPQHF. The CDR3, as DNA: TGCGCCAGCAGTGTAAATAGGACAGGGGGTCAGCCCCAGCATTTT. The genes are TRBV10-1 and TRBJ1-5; 10 bases match TRBD1. Looked up from germline, CDR1 is WNHNN and CDR2 is SYGVQD (reference sequence). The CDR3 totals 15 residues. With 4 bases clipped from V and 6 bases from J, the junction kept 6 bases outside the gene matches.

This CDR3 reads CASSLFASGGVRETQYF. DNA for the CDR3: TGTGCCAGCAGCTTATTTGCTAGCGGGGGGGTCCGAGAGACCCAGTACTTC. The chain links TRBV7-2 to TRBJ2-5; TRBD2 aligns across 12 bases. This CDR3 has 17 residues. V lost 2 bases, J lost 4 bases, and 8 bases stayed unmatched. Germline CDR1 is SGHTA and CDR2 is FQGNSA.

The V call is TRBV7-8, the J call TRBJ1-6, with 8 bases identical to TRBD1. V lost 5 bases, J lost 7 bases, and 4 bases stayed unmatched. CDR1 is SGHVS, CDR2 FQNEAQ, per germline. This CDR3 is built from 14 residues. This chain's CDR3 is CASSNDRGNSPLHF. CDR3 DNA: TGTGCCAGCAGCAACGACAGGGGAAATTCACCCCTCCACTTT.